Following are 23 T cell receptor beta chains from one sample sequenced in a study of cytomegalovirus exposure and HLA in healthy donors. With 60 Vbeta and 13 Jbeta primers, the PCR was carried out. Sequencing was performed with immunoSEQ multiplex PCR; in TCRdb, only in-frame clones are kept and a portion is missing. In total, the table holds over 100,000 clones. Sequenced material: PBMCs. Receptors originate from a man aged 30 to 45 in good health and CMV-seronegative.

The chain carries TRBV6-1 and TRBJ1-5; 7 bases align to TRBD1. The CDR3 is 15 amino acids. CDR1 and CDR2 from the germline V gene are MNHNS and SASEGT. With 6 bases clipped from V and 1 base from J, the junction kept 6 bases outside the gene matches. CDR3 protein: CASSRDRVSNQPQHF. The CDR3 DNA is TGTGCCAGCAGCCGCGACAGGGTCAGCAATCAGCCCCAGCATTTT.

This chain joins TRBV7-9 and TRBJ1-2; tentative D call: TRBD1 (5 bases). Germline values: CDR1 SEHNR, CDR2 FQNEAQ (reference sequence). With 5 bases removed from V and 4 bases from J, the gap between germline ends came to 11 bases. This CDR3 contains 13 residues. The DNA for the CDR3 is TGTGCCAGCAGCCAGGCAGGGTTCTATGGCTACACCTTC. The encoded protein is CASSQAGFYGYTF. Full variable domain (missing parts from reference TRBV7-9 and TRBJ1-2): DTGVSQNPRHKITKRGQNVTFRCDPISEHNRLYWYRQTLGQGPEFLTYFQNEAQLEKSRLLSDRFSAERPKGSFSTLEIQRTEQGDSAMYLCASSQAGFYGYTFGSGTRLTVV.

This rearrangement joins TRBV21-1 to TRBJ1-3; the tabulated D call, TRBD1, remains unverified against the DNA. TRBV21-1 is deemed a pseudogene. The CDR3 extends over 18 amino acids. The CDR3 loop reads CASSKVPRTGGSGNTIYF. CDR3 DNA sequence: TGTGCCAGCAGCAAAGTTCCCCGGACAGGGGGCTCTGGAAACACCATATATTTT.

The chain has TRBV30 and TRBJ1-2; D unclear. The CDR3 is made up of 11 amino acids. Germline CDR1 and CDR2: GTSNPN and SVGIG (reference sequence). Trimming stripped 3 bases from V and 9 bases from J, with 11 bases between. The CDR3 spells CAWRGVRSYTF. The CDR3 DNA is TGTGCCTGGAGGGGAGTTCGGAGCTACACCTTC.

V and J are TRBV7-6 and TRBJ2-3, with 8 bases fitting TRBD1. Trimming cost V 1 base and J 1 base; bases outside gene matches: 19. Germline V gene lookup returns CDR1 SGHVS and CDR2 FNYEAQ. CDR3 length: 21 residues. In nucleotides, the CDR3 is TGTGCCAGCAGCTTAGAGGCCTTTGGACAGGGAATTGGATGGGGCACAGATACGCAGTATTTT. The encoded protein is CASSLEAFGQGIGWGTDTQYF.

The chain has TRBV30 and TRBJ1-4; no definite D call. The germline V gene encodes CDR1 GTSNPN and CDR2 SVGIG (reference sequence). The V end lost 6 bases, the J end lost 10 bases, and 21 bases lay between the germline ends. The CDR3 contains 14 residues. The CDR3 DNA reads TGTGCCTGTCGAGCGGGCTCAGGTGGAGGAAAACTGTTTTTT. Translation: CACRAGSGGGKLFF.

CDR3 nucleotides: TGTGCCAGTAGTGGGCGGGGGTCGAACACCGGGGAGCTGTTTTTT. It translates to CASSGRGSNTGELFF. The rearrangement links TRBV19 to TRBJ2-2, with 7 nucleotides matching TRBD2. The CDR3 totals 15 residues. The V segment lost 5 bases and the J segment 0 bases; nucleotides outside the gene matches: 3. Germline V CDR1 and CDR2: LNHDA, SQIVND (reference sequence).

The chain uses TRBV7-2 and TRBJ2-5, with TRBD2 matching over 10 bases. Germline CDR1 SGHTA, CDR2 FQGNSA. V lost 5 bases, J lost 3 bases, and 15 bases stayed unmatched. The CDR3 runs to 18 residues. As DNA, the CDR3 is TGTGCCAGCAGCCCCCGGAGCGGGGGGGCCTGGAAAAAAGAGACCCAGTACTTC. The encoded protein is CASSPRSGGAWKKETQYF.

The chain combines TRBV7-6 with TRBJ1-6; unclear D gene. The germline CDR1 and CDR2 sequences are SGHVS and FNYEAQ. The CDR3 extends over 14 amino acids. V was pared by 2 bases and J by 9 bases, with 11 bases between. CDR3 protein: CASSLYQSGSPLHF. The DNA of the CDR3 is TGTGCCAGCAGCTTATACCAAAGCGGTTCACCCCTCCACTTT.

The chain has TRBV29-1 and TRBJ1-1, with 8 nucleotides matching TRBD1. Germline loops: CDR1 SQVTM, CDR2 ANQGSEA. V lost 6 bases to trimming and J lost 3 bases; unmatched junction nucleotides: 3. The length of the CDR3 is 12 residues. The CDR3 loop reads CSVATGDTEAFF. For the CDR3, the DNA is TGCAGCGTCGCGACAGGGGACACTGAAGCTTTCTTT.

The chain recombines TRBV2 with TRBJ1-6; D unclear. Germline CDR1 reads SNHLY; CDR2 reads FYNNEI. Deletions cut 7 bases from V and 0 bases from J, with 10 bases between. CDR3 length equals 15 residues. CDR3 region: CASKAASSYNSPLHF. CDR3 bases: TGTGCCAGCAAGGCAGCGAGCTCCTATAATTCACCCCTCCACTTT.

The genes are TRBV5-1 and TRBJ1-1; 7 nucleotides line up with TRBD1. This CDR3 has 17 residues. Trimming at V came to 1 base and at J to 0 bases, leaving 9 bases not matched to a gene. Germline V gene lookup returns CDR1 SGHRS and CDR2 YFSETQ. As DNA, the CDR3 is TGCGCCAGCAGCTTGCAGCCAGGGGGTACCTTGAACACTGAAGCTTTCTTT. As protein: CASSLQPGGTLNTEAFF.

The V call is TRBV7-9, the J call TRBJ2-7, with TRBD2 matching 7 bases. Germline-derived CDR1 and CDR2 are SEHNR and FQNEAQ (reference sequence). V was pared by 3 bases and J by 7 bases, with 9 bases of the junction left unmatched. The CDR3 length is 14 residues. The CDR3 DNA follows: TGTGCCAGCAGCTTGGGAGGGGCTGGAAGGGAGCAGTACTTC. This gives the protein CASSLGGAGREQYF.

The chain has TRBV6-1 and TRBJ2-1; D is perhaps TRBD2 (7 bases). This CDR3 region has 14 residues. Germline lookup yields CDR1 MNHNS and CDR2 SASEGT. The V end was cut by 7 bases, the J end by 9 bases, with 19 bases between. The CDR3 protein is CASNVGGGLGEQFF. The CDR3 coding sequence is TGTGCCAGCAACGTTGGGGGGGGGCTTGGTGAGCAGTTCTTC.

V usage is TRBV18 and J usage is TRBJ1-1; 8 nucleotides match TRBD1. Germline V gene data show CDR1 as KGHSH and CDR2 as LQKENI. V lost 7 bases and J lost 3; bases outside the gene matches: 10. The CDR3 sequence is 15 residues long. The DNA of the CDR3 is TGTGCCAGCTTGGGAGTCAGGGGGCCCGACACTGAAGCTTTCTTT. Protein sequence: CASLGVRGPDTEAFF. Looking up the rest from reference TRBV18 and TRBJ1-1 gives the full variable domain: NAGVMQNPRHLVRRRGQEARLRCSPMKGHSHVYWYRQLPEEGLKFMVYLQKENIIDESGMPKERFSAEFPKEGPSILRIQQVVRGDSAAYFCASLGVRGPDTEAFFGQGTRLTVV.

The chain links TRBV5-1 to TRBJ1-2, with 8 bases lining up with TRBD1. Looked up from germline, CDR1 is SGHRS and CDR2 is YFSETQ. The ends lost 4 bases at V and 7 bases at J; junction bases unmatched: 6. The length of the CDR3 is 13 residues. In DNA form, the CDR3 reads TGCGCCAGCAGCCCGACAGGGGTGGGTGGCTACACCTTC. Translation: CASSPTGVGGYTF.

The chain carries TRBV19 and TRBJ1-1; 7 positions agree with TRBD1. The CDR3 is 15 amino acids. The ends lost 4 bases at V and 4 bases at J; junction bases unmatched: 9. From germline, CDR1 is LNHDA and CDR2 SQIVND (reference sequence). The CDR3 reads CASSTATGFGTEAFF. As DNA, the CDR3 is TGTGCCAGTAGTACCGCGACAGGGTTTGGCACTGAAGCTTTCTTT.

The rearrangement uses TRBV7-3 and TRBJ1-2; TRBD1 might be the D (5 bases). The V and J ends lost 0 bases and 7 bases respectively, with 12 bases between them. CDR1 is SGHTA and CDR2 is FQGTGA in the germline V gene. There are 14 residues in the CDR3. The CDR3 nucleotides read TGTGCCAGCAGCTTAACTCCCACGGGGGGTGGCTACACCTTC. Translating it yields CASSLTPTGGGYTF.

V is TRBV5-1 and J is TRBJ1-6, with D perhaps TRBD1 (6 bases). Germline V gene sequence: CDR1 SGHRS, CDR2 YFSETQ. V was clipped by 0 bases and J by 8 bases, with 6 bases between them. CDR3 length equals 13 residues. In DNA, the CDR3 is TGCGCCAGCAGCTTGGGGACAGATTCACCCCTCCACTTT. This gives the protein CASSLGTDSPLHF.

The chain carries TRBV28 and TRBJ2-2, with TRBD2 matching 10 bases. J gave up 7 bases and V 6 bases, and 11 bases lay outside the gene matches. CDR3 length: 16 residues. Germline CDR1 reads MDHEN; CDR2 reads SYDVKM. CDR3 region: CASSPSSGGAIGELFF. DNA for the CDR3: TGTGCCAGCAGCCCCTCGAGCGGGGGGGCCATCGGGGAGCTGTTTTTT.

V is TRBV18 and J is TRBJ1-2; 7 bases match TRBD1. Trimming at V came to 0 bases and at J to 4 bases, leaving 5 bases not matched to a gene. The CDR3 is 15 residues long. Per germline, CDR1 KGHSH and CDR2 LQKENI. DNA of the CDR3: TGTGCCAGCTCACCACCGGGACAGTTACTCTATGGCTACACCTTC. It encodes CASSPPGQLLYGYTF.

The rearrangement joins TRBV4-1 to TRBJ2-5; D not certain. Germline V gene data show CDR1 as MGHRA and CDR2 as YSYEKL. The CDR3 consists of 13 residues. V shed 4 bases and J shed 2 bases, with 8 bases lying between them. CDR3 protein: CASSRGSQETQYF. CDR3 coding DNA: TGCGCCAGCAGCCGAGGCAGTCAAGAGACCCAGTACTTC.

CDR3 in DNA: TGTGCCAGCAGCCAAAGGGTGGAGGCTAACGAGCAGTACTTC. Translation: CASSQRVEANEQYF. The V and J genes are TRBV14 and TRBJ2-7, with D perhaps TRBD2 (5 bases). Germline V gene lookup returns CDR1 SGHDN and CDR2 FVKESK. This CDR3 is built from 14 residues. V lost 2 bases and J lost 5, with 13 bases in between.